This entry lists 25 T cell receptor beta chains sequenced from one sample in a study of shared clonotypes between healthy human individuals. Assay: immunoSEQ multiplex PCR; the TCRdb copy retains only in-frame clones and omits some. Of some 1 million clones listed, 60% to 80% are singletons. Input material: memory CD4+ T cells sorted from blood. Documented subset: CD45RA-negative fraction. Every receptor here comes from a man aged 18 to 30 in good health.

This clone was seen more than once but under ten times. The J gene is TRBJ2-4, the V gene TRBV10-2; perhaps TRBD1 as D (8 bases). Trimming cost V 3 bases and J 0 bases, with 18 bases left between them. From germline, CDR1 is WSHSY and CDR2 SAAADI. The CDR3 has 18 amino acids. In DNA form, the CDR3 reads TGCGCCAGCAGTGACACAGGGGGGGGGAACGGAGCCAAAAACATTCAGTACTTC. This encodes CASSDTGGGNGAKNIQYF.

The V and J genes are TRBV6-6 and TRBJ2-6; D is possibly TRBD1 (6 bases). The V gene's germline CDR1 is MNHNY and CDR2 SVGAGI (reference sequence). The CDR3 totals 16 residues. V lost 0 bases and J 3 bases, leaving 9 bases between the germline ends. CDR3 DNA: TGTGCCAGCAGTTACTCAGGGGGTGATGGGGCCAACGTCCTGACTTTC. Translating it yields CASSYSGGDGANVLTF.

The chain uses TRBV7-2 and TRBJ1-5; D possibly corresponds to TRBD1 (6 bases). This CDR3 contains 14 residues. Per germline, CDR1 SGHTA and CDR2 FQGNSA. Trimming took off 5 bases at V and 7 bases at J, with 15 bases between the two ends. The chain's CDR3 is CASSERGGAQPQHF. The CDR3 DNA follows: TGTGCCAGCAGCGAGCGGGGGGGGGCCCAGCCCCAGCATTTT.

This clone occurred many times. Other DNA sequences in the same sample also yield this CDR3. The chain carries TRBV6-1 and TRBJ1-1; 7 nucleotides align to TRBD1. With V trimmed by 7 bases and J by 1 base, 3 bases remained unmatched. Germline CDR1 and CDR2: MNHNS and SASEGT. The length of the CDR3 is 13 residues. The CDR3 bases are TGTGCCAGCATACGACAGGGGAACACTGAAGCTTTCTTT. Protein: CASIRQGNTEAFF.

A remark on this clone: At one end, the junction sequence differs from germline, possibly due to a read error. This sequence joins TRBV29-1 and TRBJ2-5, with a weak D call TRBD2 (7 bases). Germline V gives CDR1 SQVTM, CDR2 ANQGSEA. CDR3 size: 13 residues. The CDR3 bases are TGCAGCGCTGAACGGGGGGCTCAAGAGACCCAGTACTTC. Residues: CSAERGAQETQYF. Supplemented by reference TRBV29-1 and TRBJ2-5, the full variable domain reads SAVISQKPSRDICQRGTSLTIQCQVDSQVTMMFWYRQQPGQSLTLIATANQGSEATYESGFVIDKFPISRPNLTFSTLTVSNMSPEDSSIYLCSAERGAQETQYFGPGTRLLVL.

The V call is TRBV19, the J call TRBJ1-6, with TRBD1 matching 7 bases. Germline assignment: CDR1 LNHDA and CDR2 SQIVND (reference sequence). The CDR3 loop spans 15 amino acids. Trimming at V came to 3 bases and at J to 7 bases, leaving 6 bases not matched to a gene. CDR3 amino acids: CASSIKGAPNSPLHF. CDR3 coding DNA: TGTGCCAGTAGTATCAAGGGGGCTCCCAATTCACCCCTCCACTTT.

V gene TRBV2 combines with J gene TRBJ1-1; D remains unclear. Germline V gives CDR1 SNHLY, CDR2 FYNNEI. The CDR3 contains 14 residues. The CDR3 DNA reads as TGTGCAACCACAGAACGGGCAGGTCGCTCTGAAGCTTTCTTT. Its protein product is CATTERAGRSEAFF.

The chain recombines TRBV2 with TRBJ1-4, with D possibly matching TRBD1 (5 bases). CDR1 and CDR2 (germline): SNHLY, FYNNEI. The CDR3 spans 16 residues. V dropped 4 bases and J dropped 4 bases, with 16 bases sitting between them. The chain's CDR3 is CASSGTSDSLNEKLFF. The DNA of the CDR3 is TGTGCCAGCAGTGGAACGTCAGACAGCCTTAATGAAAAACTGTTTTTT.

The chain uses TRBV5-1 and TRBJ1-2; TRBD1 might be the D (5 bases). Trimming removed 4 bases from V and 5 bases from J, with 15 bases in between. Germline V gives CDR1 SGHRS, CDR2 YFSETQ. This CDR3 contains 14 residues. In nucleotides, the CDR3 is TGCGCCAGCAGCCTAGAGGGGCCGCGATATGGCTACACCTTC. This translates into CASSLEGPRYGYTF.

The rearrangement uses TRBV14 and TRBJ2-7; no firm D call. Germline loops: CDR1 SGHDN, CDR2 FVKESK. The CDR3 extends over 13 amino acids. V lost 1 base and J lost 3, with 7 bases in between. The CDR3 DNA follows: TGTGCCAGCAGCCAAGGTCTCAACTACGAGCAGTACTTC. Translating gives CASSQGLNYEQYF.

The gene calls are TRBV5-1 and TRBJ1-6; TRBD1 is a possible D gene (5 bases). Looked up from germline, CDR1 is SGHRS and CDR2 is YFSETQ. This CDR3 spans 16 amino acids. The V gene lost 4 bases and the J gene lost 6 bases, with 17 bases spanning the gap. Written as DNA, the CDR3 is TGCGCCAGCAGCCCTAGACAGCAGCTGACTAATTCACCCCTCCACTTT. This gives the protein CASSPRQQLTNSPLHF.

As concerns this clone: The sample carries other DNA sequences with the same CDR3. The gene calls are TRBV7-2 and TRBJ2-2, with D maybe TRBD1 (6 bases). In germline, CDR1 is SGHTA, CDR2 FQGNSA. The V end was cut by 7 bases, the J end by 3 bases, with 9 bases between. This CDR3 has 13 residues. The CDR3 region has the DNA TGTGCCAGCATCAGGGGAGACACCGGGGAGCTGTTTTTT. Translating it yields CASIRGDTGELFF. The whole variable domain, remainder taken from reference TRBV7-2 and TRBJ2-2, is GAGVSQSPSNKVTEKGKDVELRCDPISGHTALYWYRQSLGQGLEFLIYFQGNSAPDKSGLPSDRFSAERTGGSVSTLTIQRTQQEDSAVYLCASIRGDTGELFFGEGSRLTVL.

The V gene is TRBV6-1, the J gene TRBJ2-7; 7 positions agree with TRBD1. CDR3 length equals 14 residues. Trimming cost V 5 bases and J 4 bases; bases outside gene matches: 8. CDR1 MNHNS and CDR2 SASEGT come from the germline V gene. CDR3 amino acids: CASSTGAVRYEQYF. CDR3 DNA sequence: TGTGCCAGCAGTACAGGGGCGGTTCGATACGAGCAGTACTTC.

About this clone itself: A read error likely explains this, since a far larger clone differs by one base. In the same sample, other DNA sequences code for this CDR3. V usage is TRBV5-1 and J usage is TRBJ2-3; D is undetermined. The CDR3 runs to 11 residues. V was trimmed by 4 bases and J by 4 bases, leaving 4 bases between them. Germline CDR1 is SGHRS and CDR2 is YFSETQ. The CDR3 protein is CASSLADTQYF. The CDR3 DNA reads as TGCGCCAGCAGCCTGGCAGATACGCAGTATTTT.

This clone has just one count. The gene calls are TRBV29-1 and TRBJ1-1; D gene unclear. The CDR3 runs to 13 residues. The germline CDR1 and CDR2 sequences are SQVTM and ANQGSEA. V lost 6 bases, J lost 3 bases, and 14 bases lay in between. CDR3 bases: TGCAGCGTGAAGGGCCCGACCCACACTGAAGCTTTCTTT. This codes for CSVKGPTHTEAFF. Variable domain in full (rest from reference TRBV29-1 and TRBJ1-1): SAVISQKPSRDICQRGTSLTIQCQVDSQVTMMFWYRQQPGQSLTLIATANQGSEATYESGFVIDKFPISRPNLTFSTLTVSNMSPEDSSIYLCSVKGPTHTEAFFGQGTRLTVV.

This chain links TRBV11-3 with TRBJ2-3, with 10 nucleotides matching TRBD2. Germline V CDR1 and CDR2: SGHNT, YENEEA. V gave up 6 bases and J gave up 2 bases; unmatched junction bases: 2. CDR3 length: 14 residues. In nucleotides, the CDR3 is TGTGCCAGCAGTAGCGGGGGGACCACAGATACGCAGTATTTT. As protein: CASSSGGTTDTQYF.

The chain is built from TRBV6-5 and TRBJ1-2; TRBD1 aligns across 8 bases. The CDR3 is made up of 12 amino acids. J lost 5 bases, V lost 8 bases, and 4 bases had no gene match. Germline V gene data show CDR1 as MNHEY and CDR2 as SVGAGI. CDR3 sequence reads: CASAGTGYGYTF. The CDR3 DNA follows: TGTGCCAGCGCCGGGACAGGTTATGGCTACACCTTC.

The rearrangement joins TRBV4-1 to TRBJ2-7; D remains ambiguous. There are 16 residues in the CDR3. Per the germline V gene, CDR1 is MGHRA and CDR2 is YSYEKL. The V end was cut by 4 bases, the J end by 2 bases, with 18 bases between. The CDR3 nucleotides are TGCGCCAGCAGCCCTATCGAAGGGTTGGGCCCCTACGAGCAGTACTTC. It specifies CASSPIEGLGPYEQYF.

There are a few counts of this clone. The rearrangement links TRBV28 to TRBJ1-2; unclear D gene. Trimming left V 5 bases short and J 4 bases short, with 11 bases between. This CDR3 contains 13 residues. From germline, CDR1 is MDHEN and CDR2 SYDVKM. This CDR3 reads CASSTRSLYGYTF. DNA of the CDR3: TGTGCCAGCAGTACGAGGAGCCTCTATGGCTACACCTTC.

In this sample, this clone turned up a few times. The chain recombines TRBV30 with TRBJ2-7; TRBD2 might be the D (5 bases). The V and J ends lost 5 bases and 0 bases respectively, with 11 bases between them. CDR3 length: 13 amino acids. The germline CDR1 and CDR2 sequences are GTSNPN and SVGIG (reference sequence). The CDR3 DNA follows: TGTGCCTGGGAGCGGCCGAACTCCTACGAGCAGTACTTC. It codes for CAWERPNSYEQYF.

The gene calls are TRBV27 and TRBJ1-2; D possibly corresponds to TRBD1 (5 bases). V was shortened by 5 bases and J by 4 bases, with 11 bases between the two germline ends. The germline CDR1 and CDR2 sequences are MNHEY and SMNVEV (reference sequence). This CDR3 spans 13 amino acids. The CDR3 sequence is CASSPGPSYGYTF. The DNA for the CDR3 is TGTGCCAGCAGTCCGGGGCCTAGCTATGGCTACACCTTC.

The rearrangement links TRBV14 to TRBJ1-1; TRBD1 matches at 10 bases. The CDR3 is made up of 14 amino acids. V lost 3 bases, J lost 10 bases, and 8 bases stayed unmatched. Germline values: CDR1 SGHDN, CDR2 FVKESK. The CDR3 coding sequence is TGTGCCAGCAGCCAGATTCGACAGGGGGCGCGAGCTTTCTTT. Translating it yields CASSQIRQGARAFF.

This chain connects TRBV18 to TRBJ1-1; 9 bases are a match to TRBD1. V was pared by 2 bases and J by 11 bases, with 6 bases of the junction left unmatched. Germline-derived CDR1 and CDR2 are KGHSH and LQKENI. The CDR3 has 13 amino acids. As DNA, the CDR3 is TGTGCCAGCTCACCAGGCCCGGGACAGGGCGCTTTCTTT. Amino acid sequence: CASSPGPGQGAFF.

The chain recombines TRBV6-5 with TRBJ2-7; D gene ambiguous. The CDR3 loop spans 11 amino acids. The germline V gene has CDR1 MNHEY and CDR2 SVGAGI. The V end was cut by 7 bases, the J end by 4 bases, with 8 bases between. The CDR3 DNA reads TGTGCCAGCATCTCGGATTACGAGCAGTACTTC. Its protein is CASISDYEQYF.

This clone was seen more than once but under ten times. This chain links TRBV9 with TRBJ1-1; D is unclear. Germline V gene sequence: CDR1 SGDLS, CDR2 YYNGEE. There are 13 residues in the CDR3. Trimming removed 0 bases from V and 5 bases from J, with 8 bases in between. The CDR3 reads CASSVDRWTEAFF. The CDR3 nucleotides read TGTGCCAGCAGCGTAGATCGGTGGACTGAAGCTTTCTTT.